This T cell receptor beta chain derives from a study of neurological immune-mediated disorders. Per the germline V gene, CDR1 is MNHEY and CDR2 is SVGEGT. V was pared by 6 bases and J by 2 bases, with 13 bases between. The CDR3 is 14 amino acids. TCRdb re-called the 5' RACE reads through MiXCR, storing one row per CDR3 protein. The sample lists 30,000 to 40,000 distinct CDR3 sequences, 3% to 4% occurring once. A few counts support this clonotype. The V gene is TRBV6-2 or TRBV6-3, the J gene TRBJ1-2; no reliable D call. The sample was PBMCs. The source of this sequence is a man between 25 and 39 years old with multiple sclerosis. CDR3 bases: TGTGCCAGCAGCTTCTTCGCAGGCAACTATGGCTACACCTTC. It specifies CASSFFAGNYGYTF.